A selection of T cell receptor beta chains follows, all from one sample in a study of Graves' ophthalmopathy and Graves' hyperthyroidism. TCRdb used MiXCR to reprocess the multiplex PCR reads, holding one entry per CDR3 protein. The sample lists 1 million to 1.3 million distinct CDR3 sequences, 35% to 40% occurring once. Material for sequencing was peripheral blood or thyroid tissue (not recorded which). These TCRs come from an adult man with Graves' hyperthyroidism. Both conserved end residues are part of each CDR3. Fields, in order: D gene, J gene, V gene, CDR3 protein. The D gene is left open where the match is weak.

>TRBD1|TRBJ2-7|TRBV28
CASNIRDRAFEQYF
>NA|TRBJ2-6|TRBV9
CASSVNMAGANVLTF
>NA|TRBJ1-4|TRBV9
CASSAQGFSNEKLFF
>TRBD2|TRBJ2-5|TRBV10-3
CAISENPTSAETQYF
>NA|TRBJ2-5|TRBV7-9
CASSLDRKEAQYF
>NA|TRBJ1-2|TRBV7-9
CASSRPGTPDGGYTF
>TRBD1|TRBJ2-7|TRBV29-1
CSAQGTGYEQYF
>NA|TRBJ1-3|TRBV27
CASSSRTSGNTIYF
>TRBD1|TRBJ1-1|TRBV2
CASEGGGQQNTEAFF
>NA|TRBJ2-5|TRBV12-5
CASCPRARVETQYF
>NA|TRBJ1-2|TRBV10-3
CAIRRGGGNYGYTF
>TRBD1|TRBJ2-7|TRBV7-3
CASSSRDRRYF
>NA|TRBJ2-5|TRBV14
CASSLRRGVRQETQYF
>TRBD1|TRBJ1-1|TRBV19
CASAGQGALGAFF
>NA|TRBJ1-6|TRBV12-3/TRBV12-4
CASSFGGADSPLHF
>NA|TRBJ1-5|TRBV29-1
CSVGGGFGNQPQHF
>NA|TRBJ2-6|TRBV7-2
CASSHGPVGSGANVLTF
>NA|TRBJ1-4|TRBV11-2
CASSRAGLTQLMKNCFF
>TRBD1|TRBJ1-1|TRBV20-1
CSAAGQGNTEAFF
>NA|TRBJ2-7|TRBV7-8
CASSSPGPSYEQYF
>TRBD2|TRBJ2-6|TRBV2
CASSFGLAGHSGANVLTF
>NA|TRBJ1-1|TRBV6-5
CASSYSGQATEAFF
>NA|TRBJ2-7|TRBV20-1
CSANSGTMPQYF
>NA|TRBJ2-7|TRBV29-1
CSGQTSYEQYF
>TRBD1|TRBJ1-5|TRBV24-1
CATSGTGYNQPQHF
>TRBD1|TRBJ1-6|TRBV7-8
CASSTPGQGAGSPLHF
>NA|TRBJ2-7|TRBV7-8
CASTKQWGSSYEQYF
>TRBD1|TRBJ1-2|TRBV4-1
CASSQLRGQGNYGYTF
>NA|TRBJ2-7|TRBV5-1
CASSLVTGFEQYF
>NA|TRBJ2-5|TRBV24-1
CARASWETQYF
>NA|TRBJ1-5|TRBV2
CASSGRTANSPQHF